A single sample is the source of the 9 T cell receptor beta chains below, sequenced in a study of T cells expressing NK-cell markers (dated by TCRdb to the early 2020s). Library construction relied on 5' RACE. For sequencing, an Illumina HiSeq 2000 was employed. Reads reprocessed by TCRdb are summarized as one entry per CDR3 protein sequence, and DNA is absent. The sample table includes some 390,000 distinct CDR3 sequences. Together, the top ten hold around 10% of the sample. Source material: blood T cells: a sorted CD56 or NKG2C T cell subset, CD4+ or CD8+ T cells, or bulk PBMC T cells (not recorded which). The receptors stem from a woman aged 45-65 years in good health. Donor details come from another sample of the same person, matched by shared clones.

This sequence joins TRBV2 and TRBJ1-2; the D call of TRBD1 rests on TCRdb alone, since no DNA is present to check it. The CDR3 has 14 amino acids. CDR1 SNHLY and CDR2 FYNNEI come from the germline V gene. CDR3 region: CASSEKQGADGYTF.

This rearrangement joins TRBV3-1 to TRBJ2-1; TCRdb lists TRBD2, though no DNA is available to test this call. CDR3 length equals 13 residues. Germline-derived CDR1 and CDR2 are LGHDT and YNNKEL (reference sequence). CDR3 amino acids: CASSQRVYNEQFF.

The chain links TRBV5-1 to TRBJ2-3; the TCRdb call, TRBD2, lacks DNA for checking. From germline, CDR1 is SGHRS and CDR2 YFSETQ. The CDR3 extends over 15 amino acids. CDR3 sequence reads: CAILALAGEADTQYF.

This chain joins TRBV4-1 and TRBJ2-5; TCRdb's assignment of TRBD1 cannot be checked, as there is no DNA. Per the germline V gene, CDR1 is MGHRA and CDR2 is YSYEKL. This CDR3 contains 13 residues. The CDR3 reads CASSRQGQETQYF.

The chain combines TRBV20-1 with TRBJ2-3; the D call of TRBD1 rests on TCRdb alone, since no DNA is present to check it. CDR3 length equals 17 residues. Per germline, CDR1 DFQATT and CDR2 SNEGSKA (reference sequence). The chain's CDR3 is CSASGQFTRGPTDTQYF.

This rearrangement joins TRBV11-2 to TRBJ2-1; there is no DNA to check the TCRdb D call of TRBD1. Germline V gene data show CDR1 as SGHAT and CDR2 as FQNNGV. The CDR3 has 17 amino acids. The CDR3 here is CASSFTPGTRRYNEQFF.

V is TRBV3-1 and J is TRBJ1-2. The CDR3 loop spans 11 amino acids. In germline, CDR1 is LGHDT, CDR2 YNNKEL (reference sequence). CDR3: CASQFEGGYTF.

The rearrangement joins TRBV4-1 to TRBJ2-5; without DNA, the TCRdb call of TRBD1 cannot be checked. CDR3 length equals 16 residues. CDR1 and CDR2 from the germline V gene are MGHRA and YSYEKL. The CDR3 sequence: CASSQTGQGAGKTQYF.

The chain employs TRBV2 and TRBJ1-1. Per the germline V gene, CDR1 is SNHLY and CDR2 is FYNNEI. The CDR3 loop spans 12 amino acids. This chain's CDR3 is CASTQMGNEAFF.